This is a list of T cell receptor beta chains from one sample in a study of human T cells and chemical hapten exposure. One entry per CDR3 protein results from TCRdb running MiXCR on the RACE reads. There are 330,000 or so distinct CDR3 sequences in the sample; around 6% occur only once, and about 5.4% lies in the top ten. The sample was whole blood, taken in connection with sensitization to the hapten diphenylcyclopropenone (DPC). Receptor source: a woman aged 18-29 years with alopecia areata. Some clones in this sample may be carry-over from other donors' samples. Each CDR3 is given with its conserved first and last residue.

TRBV7-2,TRBJ1-5,CASSLAVGLGNQPQHF
TRBV5-6,TRBJ2-5,CASSTGLAGYQETQYF
TRBV5-1,TRBJ1-1,CASSSRPAVTEAFF
TRBV29-1,TRBJ2-3,CSVDSKEVGTDTQYF
TRBV20-1,TRBJ1-1,CSARWGENTEAFF
TRBV7-6,TRBJ2-1,CASSRCGFYNEQFF
TRBV6-6,TRBJ1-5,CASSVGGQANQPQHF
TRBV4-3,TRBJ2-6,CASSQGGEFSGANVLTF
TRBV6-6,TRBJ2-1,CASTGEGNNEQFF
TRBV6-5,TRBJ1-5,CASSQSPNQPQHF
TRBV5-5,TRBJ1-4,CASSRKGFDEKLFF
TRBV7-2,TRBJ2-3,CASTLGLAPDTQYF
TRBV10-3,TRBJ2-3,CAISLSLTDTQYF
TRBV3-1,TRBJ2-3,CASSQDLSGGDITDTQYF
TRBV12-3/TRBV12-4,TRBJ2-7,CASSGGFYEQYF
TRBV4-3,TRBJ2-2,CASSRLIENTGELFF
TRBV7-9,TRBJ1-6,CASSFMDVGNSPLHF
TRBV20-1,TRBJ1-5,CSARATQNQPQHF
TRBV6-5,TRBJ2-5,CASSPRLAGEETQYF
TRBV6-5,TRBJ1-4,CASSTGQGAGVNEKLFF
TRBV29-1,TRBJ2-2,CSVTGTTGELFF
TRBV28,TRBJ2-5,CASRLGDGSETQYF
TRBV5-1,TRBJ2-3,CASSSLAGMADTQYF
TRBV14,TRBJ2-6,CASAVSGANVLTF
TRBV28,TRBJ1-1,CAISPSGRDTEAFF
TRBV6-2/TRBV6-3,TRBJ1-5,CASSARGVQPQHF
TRBV5-4,TRBJ2-7,CASSLHRGSSYEQYF